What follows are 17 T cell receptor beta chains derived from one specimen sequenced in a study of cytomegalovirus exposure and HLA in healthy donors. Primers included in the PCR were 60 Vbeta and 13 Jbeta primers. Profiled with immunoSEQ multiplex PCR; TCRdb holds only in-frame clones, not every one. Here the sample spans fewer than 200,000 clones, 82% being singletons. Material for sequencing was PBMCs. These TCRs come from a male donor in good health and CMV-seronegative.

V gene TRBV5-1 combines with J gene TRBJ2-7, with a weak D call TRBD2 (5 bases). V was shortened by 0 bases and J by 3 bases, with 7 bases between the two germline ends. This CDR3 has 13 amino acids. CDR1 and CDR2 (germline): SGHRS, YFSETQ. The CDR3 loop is CASSLAGIYEQYF. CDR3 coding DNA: TGCGCCAGCAGCTTGGCGGGGATCTACGAGCAGTACTTC. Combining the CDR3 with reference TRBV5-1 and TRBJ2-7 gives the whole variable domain KAGVTQTPRYLIKTRGQQVTLSCSPISGHRSVSWYQQTPGQGLQFLFEYFSETQRNKGNFPGRFSGRQFSNSRSEMNVSTLELGDSALYLCASSLAGIYEQYFGPGTRLTVT.

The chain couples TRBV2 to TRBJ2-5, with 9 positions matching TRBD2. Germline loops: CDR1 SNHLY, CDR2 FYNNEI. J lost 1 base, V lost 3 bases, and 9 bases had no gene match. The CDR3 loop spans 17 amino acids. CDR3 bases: TGTGCCAGCAGTGACATACGGCTAGCGGGAACCCAAGAGACCCAGTACTTC. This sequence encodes CASSDIRLAGTQETQYF.

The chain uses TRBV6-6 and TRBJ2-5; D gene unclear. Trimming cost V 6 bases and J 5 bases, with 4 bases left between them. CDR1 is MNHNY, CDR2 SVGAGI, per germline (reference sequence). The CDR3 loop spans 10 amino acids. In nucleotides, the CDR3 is TGTGCCAGCAGGAGGGAGACCCAGTACTTC. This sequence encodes CASRRETQYF.

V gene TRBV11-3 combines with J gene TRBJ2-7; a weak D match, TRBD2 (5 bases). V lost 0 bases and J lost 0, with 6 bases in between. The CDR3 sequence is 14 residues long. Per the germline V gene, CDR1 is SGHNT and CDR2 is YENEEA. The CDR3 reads CASSLEAGSYEQYF. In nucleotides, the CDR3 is TGTGCCAGCAGCTTAGAGGCGGGCTCCTACGAGCAGTACTTC. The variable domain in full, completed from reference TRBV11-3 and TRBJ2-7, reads EAGVVQSPRYKIIEKKQPVAFWCNPISGHNTLYWYLQNLGQGPELLIRYENEEAVDDSQLPKDRFSAERLKGVDSTLKIQPAELGDSAVYLCASSLEAGSYEQYFGPGTRLTVT.

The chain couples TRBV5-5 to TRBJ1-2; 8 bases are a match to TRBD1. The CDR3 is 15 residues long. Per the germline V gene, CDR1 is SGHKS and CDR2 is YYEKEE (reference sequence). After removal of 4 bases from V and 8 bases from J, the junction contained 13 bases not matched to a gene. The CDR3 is CASSPPADRGLGYTF. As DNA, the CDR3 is TGTGCCAGCAGCCCTCCCGCCGACAGGGGACTGGGCTACACCTTC.

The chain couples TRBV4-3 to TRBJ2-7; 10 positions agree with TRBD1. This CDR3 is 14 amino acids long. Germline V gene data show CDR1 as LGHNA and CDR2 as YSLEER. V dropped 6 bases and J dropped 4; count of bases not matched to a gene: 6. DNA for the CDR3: TGCGCCAGCAGTCCCGGGACAGGGGCATACGAGCAGTACTTC. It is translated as CASSPGTGAYEQYF.

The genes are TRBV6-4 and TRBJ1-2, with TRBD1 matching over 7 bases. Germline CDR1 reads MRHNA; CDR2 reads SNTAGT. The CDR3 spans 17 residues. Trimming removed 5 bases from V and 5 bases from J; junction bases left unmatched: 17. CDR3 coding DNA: TGTGCCAGCAGTCCTCTTCTGCGGGCCACAGGGGAGTATGGCTACACCTTC. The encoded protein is CASSPLLRATGEYGYTF.

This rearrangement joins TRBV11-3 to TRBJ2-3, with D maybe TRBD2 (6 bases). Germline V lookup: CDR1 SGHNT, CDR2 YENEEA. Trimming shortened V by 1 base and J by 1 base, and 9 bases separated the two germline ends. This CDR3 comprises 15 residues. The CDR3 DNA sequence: TGTGCCAGCAGCTTAGGACGGAGGGGCACAGATACGCAGTATTTT. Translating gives CASSLGRRGTDTQYF.

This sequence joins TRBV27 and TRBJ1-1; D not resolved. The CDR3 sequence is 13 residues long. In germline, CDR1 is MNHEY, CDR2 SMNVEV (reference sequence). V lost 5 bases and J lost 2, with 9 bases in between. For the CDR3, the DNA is TGTGCCAGCAGTCTTCAGGTTAACACTGAAGCTTTCTTT. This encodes CASSLQVNTEAFF.

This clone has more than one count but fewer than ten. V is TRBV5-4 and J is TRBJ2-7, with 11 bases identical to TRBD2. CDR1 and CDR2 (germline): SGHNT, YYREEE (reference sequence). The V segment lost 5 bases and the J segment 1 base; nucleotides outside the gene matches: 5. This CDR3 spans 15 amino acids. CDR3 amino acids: CASSYRLAGSYEQYF. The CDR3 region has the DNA TGTGCCAGCAGTTATCGACTAGCGGGATCCTACGAGCAGTACTTC.

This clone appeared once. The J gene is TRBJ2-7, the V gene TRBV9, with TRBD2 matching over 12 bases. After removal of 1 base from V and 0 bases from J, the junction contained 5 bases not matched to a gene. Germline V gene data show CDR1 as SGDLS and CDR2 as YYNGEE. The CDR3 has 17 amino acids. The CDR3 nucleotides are TGTGCCAGCAGCGTATTACTAGCGGGAGGAAGCTCCTACGAGCAGTACTTC. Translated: CASSVLLAGGSSYEQYF.

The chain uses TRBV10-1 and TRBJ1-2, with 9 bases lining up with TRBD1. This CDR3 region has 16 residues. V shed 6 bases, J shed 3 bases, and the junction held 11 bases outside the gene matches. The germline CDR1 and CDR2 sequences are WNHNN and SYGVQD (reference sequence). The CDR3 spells CASSCNRGQWDYGYTF. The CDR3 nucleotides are TGCGCCAGCAGCTGTAACAGGGGGCAATGGGACTATGGCTACACCTTC.

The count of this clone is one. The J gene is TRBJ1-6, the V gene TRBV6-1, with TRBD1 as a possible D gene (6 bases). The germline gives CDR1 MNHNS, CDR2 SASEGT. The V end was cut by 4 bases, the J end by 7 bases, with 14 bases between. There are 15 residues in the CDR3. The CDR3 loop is CASSGQVPLNSPLHF. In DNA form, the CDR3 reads TGTGCCAGCAGTGGACAGGTTCCCCTAAATTCACCCCTCCACTTT.

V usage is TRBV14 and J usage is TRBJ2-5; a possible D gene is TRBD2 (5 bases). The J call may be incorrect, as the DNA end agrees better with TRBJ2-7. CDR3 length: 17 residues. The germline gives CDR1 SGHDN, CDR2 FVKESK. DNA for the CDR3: TGTGCCAGCAGCCAAGAAGGCTTCCCAGGACTCCCCGACGAGCAGTACTTC. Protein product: CASSQEGFPGLPDEQYF.

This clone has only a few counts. The chain's CDR3 is CASSDSAENYGYTF. CDR3 nucleotide sequence: TGTGCCAGCAGCGACAGTGCGGAGAACTATGGCTACACCTTC. The J gene is TRBJ1-2, the V gene TRBV6-4, with TRBD1 as a possible D gene (5 bases). In germline, CDR1 is MRHNA, CDR2 SNTAGT. The CDR3 has 14 residues. Trimming removed 6 bases at V and 2 bases at J, with 13 bases between.

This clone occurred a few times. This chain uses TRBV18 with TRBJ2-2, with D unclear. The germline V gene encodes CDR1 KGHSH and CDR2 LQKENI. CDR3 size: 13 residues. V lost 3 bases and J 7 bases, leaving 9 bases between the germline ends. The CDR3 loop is CASSPQDLGELFF. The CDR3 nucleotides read TGTGCCAGCTCACCTCAGGATCTCGGGGAGCTGTTTTTT. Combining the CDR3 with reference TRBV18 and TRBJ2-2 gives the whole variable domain NAGVMQNPRHLVRRRGQEARLRCSPMKGHSHVYWYRQLPEEGLKFMVYLQKENIIDESGMPKERFSAEFPKEGPSILRIQQVVRGDSAAYFCASSPQDLGELFFGEGSRLTVL.

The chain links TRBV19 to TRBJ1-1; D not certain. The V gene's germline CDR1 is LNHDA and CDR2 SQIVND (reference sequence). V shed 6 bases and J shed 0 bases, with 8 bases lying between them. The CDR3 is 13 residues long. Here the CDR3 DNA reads TGTGCCAGTAGCACATCAATGAACACTGAAGCTTTCTTT. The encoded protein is CASSTSMNTEAFF.